This is a list of T cell receptor beta chains from one sample in a study of graft-versus-host responses after intestinal transplantation. Assay: immunoSEQ multiplex PCR; the TCRdb copy retains only in-frame clones and omits some. The sample has some 77,000 clones; 92% are singletons. Specimen: PBMCs, collected 98 days after intestinal transplantation. The receptor set was obtained from a human patient who received an intestinal transplant, so some T cells may come from the graft donor. The CDR3 runs from the conserved cysteine through the conserved F or W. D genes are given only for firm matches. The size field is filled for only some rows; it gives once, few, many or a size class.

v_gene,abundance,j_gene,d_gene,CDR3nt,CDR3aa
TRBV18,.,TRBJ1-1,.,TGTGCCAGCTCACCAGAGATGAACACTGAAGCTTTCTTT,CASSPEMNTEAFF
TRBV29-1,few,TRBJ2-2,TRBD1,TGCAGCGTTGATAGGGGAACAGGGGTTAGGACCGGGGAGCTGTTTTTT,CSVDRGTGVRTGELFF
TRBV6-1,.,TRBJ2-3,TRBD2,TGTGCCAGCAGTGCCGGGACTAGCGGGAGGACGCAGTATTTT,CASSAGTSGRTQYF
TRBV29-1,.,TRBJ2-3,.,TGCAGCGCTTCTCCGGGGGGCACAGATACGCAGTATTTT,CSASPGGTDTQYF
TRBV5-4,few,TRBJ2-2,.,TGTGCCAGCAGCTTCTACAGGTACACCGGGGAGCTGTTTTTT,CASSFYRYTGELFF
TRBV13,.,TRBJ1-1,.,TGTGCCAGCAGCTTAGAGCCAGGGACTATGGACACTGAAGCTTTCTTT,CASSLEPGTMDTEAFF
TRBV2,.,TRBJ2-3,TRBD2,TGTGCCAGCAGTGCCGGGAGGGCCTGGGGGAGCACAGATACGCAGTATTTT,CASSAGRAWGSTDTQYF
TRBV13,once,TRBJ2-1,TRBD2,TGTGCCAGCAGCTTAGGCGCGACTAGCGGGAGCTCCTACAATGAGCAGTTCTTC,CASSLGATSGSSYNEQFF
TRBV19,.,TRBJ2-1,TRBD2,TGTGCCAGTAGTGCTGTCGCGGGAGTCGCATACAATGAGCAGTTCTTC,CASSAVAGVAYNEQFF
TRBV5-1,.,TRBJ2-1,TRBD2,TGCGCCAGCAGCTTGGTTAGCGGGGGGGCAATGGAGAACTCCTACAATGAGCAGTTCTTC,CASSLVSGGAMENSYNEQFF
TRBV7-9,once,TRBJ2-1,.,TGTGCCAGCAGCTTAGCGGGACGACAGAACAATGAGCAGTTCTTC,CASSLAGRQNNEQFF
TRBV11-2,.,TRBJ2-3,.,TGTGCCAGCAGCTTAGTGAGGGGTACCACAGATACGCAGTATTTT,CASSLVRGTTDTQYF
TRBV19,.,TRBJ2-7,TRBD1,TGTGCCAGTAGTATAGTTGGGGACAGATACTACGAGCAGTACTTC,CASSIVGDRYYEQYF
TRBV7-9,.,TRBJ2-3,TRBD2,TGTGCCAGCAGCTACGCCACTAGCGGGGGGGCCGTGGCAGATACGCAGTATTTT,CASSYATSGGAVADTQYF
TRBV18,.,TRBJ2-7,.,TGTGCCAGCTCACCAAGTGCGACAGGCCCCTACGAGCAGTACTTC,CASSPSATGPYEQYF
TRBV5-1,.,TRBJ2-3,.,TGCGCCAGCAGCTTGACACGGACAGATACGCAGTATTTT,CASSLTRTDTQYF
TRBV23-1,.,TRBJ2-7,.,TGCGCCAGCAGTAAGGGATACGAGCAGTACTTC,CASSKGYEQYF
TRBV4-1,.,TRBJ1-4,.,TGCGCCAGCAGCGACGACATGGGGGAAAAACTGTTTTTT,CASSDDMGEKLFF
TRBV14,.,TRBJ2-5,.,TGTGCCAGCAGCCAAGATACACAGGGAGAGAGAAAGACCCAGTACTTC,CASSQDTQGERKTQYF
TRBV5-6,.,TRBJ2-7,TRBD2,TGTGCCAGCAGCTTACTAGCGGGGCACGAGCAGTACTTC,CASSLLAGHEQYF
TRBV28,once,TRBJ1-5,.,TGTGCCAGCAGTTTAGTGGGCTATAGCAATCAGCCCCAGCATTTT,CASSLVGYSNQPQHF
TRBV2,.,TRBJ2-7,.,TGTGCCAGCACCGCCGGGGGCAGGGACCCCTACGAGCAGTACTTC,CASTAGGRDPYEQYF
TRBV6-4,.,TRBJ1-5,TRBD1,TGTGCCAGCAGTGACTGTACAGGGGGCGGCAATCAGCCCCAGCATTTT,CASSDCTGGGNQPQHF
TRBV13,.,TRBJ1-6,TRBD1,TGTGCCAGCAGCTTTGAGCAGGGGGATTCACCCCTCCACTTT,CASSFEQGDSPLHF
TRBV2,.,TRBJ2-2,.,TGTGCCAGCAGCTTTATGCAAACCGGGGAGCTGTTTTTT,CASSFMQTGELFF
TRBV27,.,TRBJ2-1,TRBD2,TGTGCCAGCAGTTTCTGGCTAGCGGGAGGCCCAAGCTACAATGAGCAGTTCTTC,CASSFWLAGGPSYNEQFF
TRBV14,.,TRBJ2-7,.,TGTGCCAGCAGCCAGGGATTGGGCTACGAGCAGTACTTC,CASSQGLGYEQYF
TRBV7-9,.,TRBJ2-1,TRBD2,TGTGCCAGCAGCTTAGAAACGACTAGCGGGATTGACAATGAGCAGTTCTTC,CASSLETTSGIDNEQFF
TRBV5-4,.,TRBJ2-7,.,TGTGCCAGCAGCTTGTGGCAGGGATCCTACGAGCAGTACTTC,CASSLWQGSYEQYF